This TCR beta chain was sequenced for a study of T cells in localized non-small cell lung cancer. In this sample, this clone turned up a few times. Profiling relied on immunoSEQ multiplex PCR, and the TCRdb table lists in-frame clones only, not all of them. The table lists fewer than 35,000 clones, about 88% of them singletons. The germline gives CDR1 LNHDA, CDR2 SQIVND (reference sequence). The CDR3 sequence is 14 residues long. The V gene lost 3 bases and the J gene lost 4 bases, with 11 bases spanning the gap. The chain employs TRBV19 and TRBJ2-3; no clear D. The clonotype comes from an older female donor with stage I lung adenocarcinoma. The source was peripheral blood, collected before any cancer treatment. CDR3 nucleotide sequence: TGTGCCAGTAGTATTGGGGTAGTGGCAGATACGCAGTATTTT. The encoded protein is CASSIGVVADTQYF. Combining the CDR3 with reference TRBV19 and TRBJ2-3 gives the whole variable domain DGGITQSPKYLFRKEGQNVTLSCEQNLNHDAMYWYRQDPGQGLRLIYYSQIVNDFQKGDIAEGYSVSREKKESFPLTVTSAQKNPTAFYLCASSIGVVADTQYFGPGTRLTVL.